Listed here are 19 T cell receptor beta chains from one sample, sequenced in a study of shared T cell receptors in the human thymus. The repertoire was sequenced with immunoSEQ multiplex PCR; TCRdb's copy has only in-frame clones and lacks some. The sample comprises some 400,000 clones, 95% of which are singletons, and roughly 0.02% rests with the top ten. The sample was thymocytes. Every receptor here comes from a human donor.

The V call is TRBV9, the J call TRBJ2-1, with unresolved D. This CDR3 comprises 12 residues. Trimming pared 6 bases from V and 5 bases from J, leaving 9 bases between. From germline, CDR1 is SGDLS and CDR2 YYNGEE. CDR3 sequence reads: CASTLLNNEQFF. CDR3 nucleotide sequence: TGTGCCAGCACTCTACTAAACAATGAGCAGTTCTTC.

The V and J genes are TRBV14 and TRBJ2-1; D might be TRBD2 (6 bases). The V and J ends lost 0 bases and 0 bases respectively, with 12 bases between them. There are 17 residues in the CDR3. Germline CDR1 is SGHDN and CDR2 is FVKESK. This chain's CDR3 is CASSQDWDLSSYNEQFF. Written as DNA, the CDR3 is TGTGCCAGCAGCCAAGATTGGGACTTGAGCTCCTACAATGAGCAGTTCTTC.

The CDR3 DNA reads as TGTGCCAGCCCGAGGGTGAATCAGCCCCAGCATTTT. Protein sequence: CASPRVNQPQHF. The genes are TRBV6-5 and TRBJ1-5; no clear D. The germline CDR1 and CDR2 sequences are MNHEY and SVGAGI. Trimming took off 8 bases at V and 4 bases at J, with 9 bases between the two ends. The CDR3 covers 12 residues.

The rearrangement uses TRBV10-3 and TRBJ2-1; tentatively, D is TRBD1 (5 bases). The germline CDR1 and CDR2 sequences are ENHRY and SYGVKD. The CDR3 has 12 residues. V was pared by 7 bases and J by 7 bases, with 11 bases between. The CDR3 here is CAITSGNNEQFF. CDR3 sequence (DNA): TGTGCCATCACCTCAGGGAATAATGAGCAGTTCTTC.

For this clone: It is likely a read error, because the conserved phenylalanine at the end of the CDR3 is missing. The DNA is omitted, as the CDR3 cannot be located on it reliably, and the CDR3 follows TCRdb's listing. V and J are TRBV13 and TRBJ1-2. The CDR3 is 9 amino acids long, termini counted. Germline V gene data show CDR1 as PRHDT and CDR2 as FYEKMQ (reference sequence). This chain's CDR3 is CASSSSEGP.

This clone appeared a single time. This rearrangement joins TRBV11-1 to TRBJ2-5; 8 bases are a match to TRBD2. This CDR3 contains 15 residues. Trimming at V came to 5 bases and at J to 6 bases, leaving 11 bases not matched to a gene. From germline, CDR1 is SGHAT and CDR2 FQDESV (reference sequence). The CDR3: CASSPGGGRVKTQYF. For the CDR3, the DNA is TGTGCCAGCAGCCCCGGGGGGGGGCGGGTGAAGACCCAGTACTTC.

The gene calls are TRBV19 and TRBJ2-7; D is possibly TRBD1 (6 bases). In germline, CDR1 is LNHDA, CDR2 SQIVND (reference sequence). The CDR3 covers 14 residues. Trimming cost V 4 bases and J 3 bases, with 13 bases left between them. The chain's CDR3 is CASSTGTTNYEQYF. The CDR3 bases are TGTGCCAGTAGTACCGGGACAACTAACTACGAGCAGTACTTC.

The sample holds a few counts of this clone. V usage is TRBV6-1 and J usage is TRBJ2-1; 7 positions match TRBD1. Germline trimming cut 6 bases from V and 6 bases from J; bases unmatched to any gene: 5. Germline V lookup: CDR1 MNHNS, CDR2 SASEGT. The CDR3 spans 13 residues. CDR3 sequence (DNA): TGTGCCAGCAGGTCTGCAGGGGGCAATGAGCAGTTCTTC. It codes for CASRSAGGNEQFF.

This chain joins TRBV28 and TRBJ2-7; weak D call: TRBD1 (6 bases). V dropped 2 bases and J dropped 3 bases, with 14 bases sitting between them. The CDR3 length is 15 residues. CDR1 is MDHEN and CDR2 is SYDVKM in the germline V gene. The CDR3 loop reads CASSLGRQDRYEQYF. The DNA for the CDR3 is TGTGCCAGCAGTTTAGGGAGACAGGACCGCTACGAGCAGTACTTC.

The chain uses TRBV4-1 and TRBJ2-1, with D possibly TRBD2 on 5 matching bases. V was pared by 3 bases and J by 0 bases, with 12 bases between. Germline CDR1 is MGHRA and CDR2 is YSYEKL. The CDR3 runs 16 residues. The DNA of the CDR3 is TGCGCCAGCAGCCACTTTAGCGTGAGCTCCTACAATGAGCAGTTCTTC. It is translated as CASSHFSVSSYNEQFF.

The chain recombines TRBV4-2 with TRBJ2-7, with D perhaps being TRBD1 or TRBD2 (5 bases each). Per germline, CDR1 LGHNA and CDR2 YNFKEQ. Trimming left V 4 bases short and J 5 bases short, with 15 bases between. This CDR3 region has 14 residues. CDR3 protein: CASSPGPRNNEQYF. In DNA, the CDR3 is TGTGCCAGCAGCCCGGGACCGAGAAACAACGAGCAGTACTTC.

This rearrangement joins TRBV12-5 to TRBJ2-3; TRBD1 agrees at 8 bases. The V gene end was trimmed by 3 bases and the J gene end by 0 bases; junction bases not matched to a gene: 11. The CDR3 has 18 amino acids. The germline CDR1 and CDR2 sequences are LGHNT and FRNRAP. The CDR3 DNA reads TGTGCTAGTGGTTTCTCCGGGACAGGACTACAAAGCACAGATACGCAGTATTTT. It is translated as CASGFSGTGLQSTDTQYF.

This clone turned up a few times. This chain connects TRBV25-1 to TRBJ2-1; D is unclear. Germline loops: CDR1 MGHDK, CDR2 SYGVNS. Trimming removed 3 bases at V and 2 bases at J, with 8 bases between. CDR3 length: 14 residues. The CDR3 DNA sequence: TGTGCCAGCAGTGAGGCAGGCCCCTACAATGAGCAGTTCTTC. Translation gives CASSEAGPYNEQFF.

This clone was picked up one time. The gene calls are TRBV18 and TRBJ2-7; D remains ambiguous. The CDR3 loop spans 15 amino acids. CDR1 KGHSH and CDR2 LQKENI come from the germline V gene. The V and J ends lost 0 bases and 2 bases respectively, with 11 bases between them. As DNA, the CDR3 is TGTGCCAGCTCACCACCAAAGGGCTCCCCCTACGAGCAGTACTTC. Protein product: CASSPPKGSPYEQYF.

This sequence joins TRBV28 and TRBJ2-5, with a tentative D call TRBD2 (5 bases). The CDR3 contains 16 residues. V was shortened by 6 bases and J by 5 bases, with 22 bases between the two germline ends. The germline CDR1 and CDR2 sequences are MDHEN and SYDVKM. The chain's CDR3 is CASSRTKRSPSETQYF. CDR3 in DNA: TGTGCCAGCAGCCGAACGAAGCGGAGCCCCTCGGAGACCCAGTACTTC.

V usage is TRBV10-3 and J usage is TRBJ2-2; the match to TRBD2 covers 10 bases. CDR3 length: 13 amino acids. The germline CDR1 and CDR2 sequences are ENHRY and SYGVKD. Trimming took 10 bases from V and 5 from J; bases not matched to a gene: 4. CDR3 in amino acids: CATAGGSTGELFF. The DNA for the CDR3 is TGTGCCACAGCGGGAGGGTCTACCGGGGAGCTGTTTTTT.

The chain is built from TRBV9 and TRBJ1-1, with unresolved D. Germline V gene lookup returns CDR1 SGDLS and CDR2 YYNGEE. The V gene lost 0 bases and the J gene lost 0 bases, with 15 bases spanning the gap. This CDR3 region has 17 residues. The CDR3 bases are TGTGCCAGCAGCGTAGGCCCAGAAAGGTGGTTGAACACTGAAGCTTTCTTT. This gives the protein CASSVGPERWLNTEAFF.

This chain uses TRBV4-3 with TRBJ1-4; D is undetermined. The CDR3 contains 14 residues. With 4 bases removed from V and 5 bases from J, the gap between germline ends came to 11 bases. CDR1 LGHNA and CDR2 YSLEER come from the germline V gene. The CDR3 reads CASSLPGSNEKLFF. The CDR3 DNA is TGCGCCAGCAGCCTCCCGGGGTCGAATGAAAAACTGTTTTTT.

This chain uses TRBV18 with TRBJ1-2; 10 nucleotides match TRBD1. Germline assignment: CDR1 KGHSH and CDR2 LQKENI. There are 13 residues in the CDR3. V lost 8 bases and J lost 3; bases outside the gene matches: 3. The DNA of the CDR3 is TGTGCCAGCCCGGACAGGGGGGACTATGGCTACACCTTC. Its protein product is CASPDRGDYGYTF.